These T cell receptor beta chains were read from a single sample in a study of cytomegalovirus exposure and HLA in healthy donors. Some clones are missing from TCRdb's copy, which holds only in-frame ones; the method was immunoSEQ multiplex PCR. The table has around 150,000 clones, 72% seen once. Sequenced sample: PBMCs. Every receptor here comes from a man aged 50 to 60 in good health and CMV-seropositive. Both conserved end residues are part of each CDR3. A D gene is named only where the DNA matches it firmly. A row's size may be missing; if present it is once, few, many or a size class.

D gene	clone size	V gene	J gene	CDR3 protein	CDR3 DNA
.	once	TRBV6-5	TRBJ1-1	CASSYSGKAGTEAFF	TGTGCCAGCAGTTATAGCGGTAAAGCGGGGACTGAAGCTTTCTTT
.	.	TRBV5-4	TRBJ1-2	CASSVRVGGGYGYTF	TGTGCCAGCAGCGTTCGAGTAGGGGGTGGGTATGGCTACACCTTC
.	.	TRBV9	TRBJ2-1	CASSVVRQGSNEQFF	TGTGCCAGCAGCGTAGTTAGGCAGGGAAGCAATGAGCAGTTCTTC
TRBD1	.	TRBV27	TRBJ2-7	CASSWDRGNEQYF	TGTGCCAGCAGTTGGGACAGGGGCAACGAGCAGTACTTC
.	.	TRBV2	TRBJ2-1	CASSGATSSYNEQFF	TGTGCCAGCAGTGGGGCCACGAGCTCCTACAATGAGCAGTTCTTC
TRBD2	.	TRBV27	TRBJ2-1	CASSLRGLAGTGEQFF	TGTGCCAGCAGCCTTAGGGGACTAGCGGGAACGGGTGAGCAGTTCTTC
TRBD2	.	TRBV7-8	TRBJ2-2	CASSYQLLSGGANTGELFF	TGTGCCAGCAGCTACCAACTCCTAAGCGGGGGGGCGAACACCGGGGAGCTGTTTTTT
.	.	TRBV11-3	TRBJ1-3	CASRFRGTGNTIYF	TGTGCCAGCCGGTTTAGGGGGACTGGAAACACCATATATTTT
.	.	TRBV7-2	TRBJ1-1	CASSLRFVSGTEAFF	TGTGCCAGCAGCTTAAGGTTTGTTAGCGGAACTGAAGCTTTCTTT
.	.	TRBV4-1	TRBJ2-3	CASSESPTQVRPDTQYF	TGCGCCAGCAGCGAATCCCCCACCCAGGTCCGGCCAGATACGCAGTATTTT
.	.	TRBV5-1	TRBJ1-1	CASSLEAGNTEAFF	TGCGCCAGCAGCTTGGAGGCGGGGAACACTGAAGCTTTCTTT
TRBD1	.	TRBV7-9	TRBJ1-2	CASSLRGTGHKDGYTF	TGTGCCAGCAGCTTAAGGGGGACAGGGCATAAGGATGGCTACACCTTC
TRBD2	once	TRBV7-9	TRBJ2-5	CASALAGGQETQYF	TGTGCCAGCGCACTAGCGGGAGGGCAAGAGACCCAGTACTTC
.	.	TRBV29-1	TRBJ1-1	CSAGREKGTEAFF	TGCAGCGCCGGACGGGAGAAGGGCACTGAAGCTTTCTTT
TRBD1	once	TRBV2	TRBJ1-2	CASSTDRGDYGYTF	TGTGCCAGCAGTACAGACAGGGGAGACTATGGCTACACCTTC